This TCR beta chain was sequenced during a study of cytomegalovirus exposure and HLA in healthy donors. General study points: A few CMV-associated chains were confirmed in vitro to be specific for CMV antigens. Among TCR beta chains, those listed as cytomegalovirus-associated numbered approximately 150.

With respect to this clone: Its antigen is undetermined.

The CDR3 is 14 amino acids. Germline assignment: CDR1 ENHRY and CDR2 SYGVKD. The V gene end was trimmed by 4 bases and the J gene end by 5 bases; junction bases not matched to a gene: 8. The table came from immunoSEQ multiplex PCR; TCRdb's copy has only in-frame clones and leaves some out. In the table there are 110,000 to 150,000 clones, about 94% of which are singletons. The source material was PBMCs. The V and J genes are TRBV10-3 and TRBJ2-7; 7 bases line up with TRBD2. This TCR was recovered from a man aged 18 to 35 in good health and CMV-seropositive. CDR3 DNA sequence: TGTGCCATCAGTGGGGGGGGAGTCCGGAACGAGCAGTACTTC. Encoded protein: CAISGGGVRNEQYF.